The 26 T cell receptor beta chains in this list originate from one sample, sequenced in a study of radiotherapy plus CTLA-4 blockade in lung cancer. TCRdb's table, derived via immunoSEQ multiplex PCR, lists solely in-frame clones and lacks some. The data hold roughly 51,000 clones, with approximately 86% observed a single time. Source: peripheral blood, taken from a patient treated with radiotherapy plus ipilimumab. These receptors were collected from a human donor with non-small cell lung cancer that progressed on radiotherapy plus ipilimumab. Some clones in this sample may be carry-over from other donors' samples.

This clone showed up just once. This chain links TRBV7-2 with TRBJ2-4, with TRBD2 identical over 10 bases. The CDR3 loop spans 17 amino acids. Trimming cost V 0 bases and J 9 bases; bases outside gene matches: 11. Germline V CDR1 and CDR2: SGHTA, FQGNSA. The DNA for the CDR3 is TGTGCCAGCAGCTTAGCTGCTAGCGGGAGTTCGAGGGGCATTCAGTACTTC. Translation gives CASSLAASGSSRGIQYF.

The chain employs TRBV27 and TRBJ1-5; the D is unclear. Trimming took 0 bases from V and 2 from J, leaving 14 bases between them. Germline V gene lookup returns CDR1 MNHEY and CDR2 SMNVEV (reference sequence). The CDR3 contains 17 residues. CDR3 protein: CASSLSILGLGNQPQHF. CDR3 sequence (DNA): TGTGCCAGCAGTTTATCGATTCTGGGCTTGGGCAATCAGCCCCAGCATTTT.

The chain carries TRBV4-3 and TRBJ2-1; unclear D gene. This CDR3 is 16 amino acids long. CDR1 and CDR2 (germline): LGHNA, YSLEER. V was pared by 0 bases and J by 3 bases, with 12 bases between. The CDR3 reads CASSQDRLNNYNEQFF. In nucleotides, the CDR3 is TGCGCCAGCAGCCAAGATCGTTTAAACAACTACAATGAGCAGTTCTTC.

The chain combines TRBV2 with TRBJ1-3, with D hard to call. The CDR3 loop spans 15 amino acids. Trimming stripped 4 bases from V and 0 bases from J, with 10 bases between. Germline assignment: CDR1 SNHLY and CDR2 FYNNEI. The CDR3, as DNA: TGTGCCAGCAGTGTAAACAGCCGCTCTGGAAACACCATATATTTT. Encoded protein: CASSVNSRSGNTIYF.

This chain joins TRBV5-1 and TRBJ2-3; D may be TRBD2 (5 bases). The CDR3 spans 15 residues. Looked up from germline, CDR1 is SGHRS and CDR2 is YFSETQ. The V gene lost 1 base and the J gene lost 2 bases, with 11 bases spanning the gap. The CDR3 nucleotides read TGCGCCAGCAGCTTGCTAGCCCACGTCACAGATACGCAGTATTTT. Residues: CASSLLAHVTDTQYF.

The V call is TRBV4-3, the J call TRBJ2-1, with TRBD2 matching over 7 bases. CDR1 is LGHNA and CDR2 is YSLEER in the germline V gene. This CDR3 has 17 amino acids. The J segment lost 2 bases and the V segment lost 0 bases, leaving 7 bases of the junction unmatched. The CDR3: CASSQDFGRRTYNEQFF. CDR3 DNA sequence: TGCGCCAGCAGCCAAGACTTCGGGAGGAGAACCTACAATGAGCAGTTCTTC.

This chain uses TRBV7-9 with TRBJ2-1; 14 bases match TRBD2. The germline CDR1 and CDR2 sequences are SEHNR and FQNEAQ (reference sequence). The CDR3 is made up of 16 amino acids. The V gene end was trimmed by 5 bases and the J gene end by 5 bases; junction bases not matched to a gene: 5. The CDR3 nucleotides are TGTGCCAGCAGCCAGACTAGCGGGAGGGACAACAATGAGCAGTTCTTC. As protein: CASSQTSGRDNNEQFF. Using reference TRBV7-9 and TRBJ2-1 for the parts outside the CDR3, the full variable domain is DTGVSQNPRHKITKRGQNVTFRCDPISEHNRLYWYRQTLGQGPEFLTYFQNEAQLEKSRLLSDRFSAERPKGSFSTLEIQRTEQGDSAMYLCASSQTSGRDNNEQFFGPGTRLTVL.

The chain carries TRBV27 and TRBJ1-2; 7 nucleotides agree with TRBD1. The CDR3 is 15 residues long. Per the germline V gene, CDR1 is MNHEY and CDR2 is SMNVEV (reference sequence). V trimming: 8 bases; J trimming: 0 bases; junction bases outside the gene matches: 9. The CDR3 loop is CASGTGAATNYGYTF. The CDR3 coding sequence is TGTGCCAGCGGAACAGGGGCGGCCACTAACTATGGCTACACCTTC.

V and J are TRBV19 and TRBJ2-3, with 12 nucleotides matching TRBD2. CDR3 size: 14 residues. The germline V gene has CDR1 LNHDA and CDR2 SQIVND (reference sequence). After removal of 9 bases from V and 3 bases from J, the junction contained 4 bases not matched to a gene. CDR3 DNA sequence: TGTGCCAGCACTAGCGGGGGGACTACAGATACGCAGTATTTT. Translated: CASTSGGTTDTQYF. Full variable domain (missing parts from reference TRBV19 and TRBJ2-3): DGGITQSPKYLFRKEGQNVTLSCEQNLNHDAMYWYRQDPGQGLRLIYYSQIVNDFQKGDIAEGYSVSREKKESFPLTVTSAQKNPTAFYLCASTSGGTTDTQYFGPGTRLTVL.

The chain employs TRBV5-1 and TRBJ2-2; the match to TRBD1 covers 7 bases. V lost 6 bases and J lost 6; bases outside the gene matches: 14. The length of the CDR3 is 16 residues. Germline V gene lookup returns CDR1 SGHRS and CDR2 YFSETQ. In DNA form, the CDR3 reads TGCGCCAGCAAAACAACCGGGACAGCTTTAGCCGGGGAGCTGTTTTTT. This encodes CASKTTGTALAGELFF.

The CDR3 loop is CASSEWLVAGRAEAFF. CDR3 nucleotide sequence: TGCGCCAGCAGTGAGTGGCTCGTGGCAGGGAGGGCTGAAGCTTTCTTT. This chain uses TRBV10-2 with TRBJ1-1; TRBD1 might be the D (5 bases). The germline V gene has CDR1 WSHSY and CDR2 SAAADI. Trimming pared 1 base from V and 6 bases from J, leaving 18 bases between. The CDR3 has 16 residues.

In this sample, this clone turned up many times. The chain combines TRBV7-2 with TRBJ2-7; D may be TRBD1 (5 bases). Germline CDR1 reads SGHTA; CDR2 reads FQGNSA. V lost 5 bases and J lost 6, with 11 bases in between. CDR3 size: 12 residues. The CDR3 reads CASSTDSFEQYF. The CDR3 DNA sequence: TGTGCCAGCAGCACTGACAGTTTCGAGCAGTACTTC.

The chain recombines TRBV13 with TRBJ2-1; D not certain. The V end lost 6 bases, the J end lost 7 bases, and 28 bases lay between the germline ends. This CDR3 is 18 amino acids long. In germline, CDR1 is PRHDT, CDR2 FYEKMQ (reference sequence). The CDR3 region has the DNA TGTGCCAGCAGAACATTATCCACCGTGTCCCCAGGTGAGAATGAGCAGTTCTTC. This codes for CASRTLSTVSPGENEQFF.

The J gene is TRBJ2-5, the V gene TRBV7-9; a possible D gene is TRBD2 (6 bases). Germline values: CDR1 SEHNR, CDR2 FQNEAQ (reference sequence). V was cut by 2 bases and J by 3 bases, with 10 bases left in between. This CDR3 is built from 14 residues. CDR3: CASSLSGGKETQYF. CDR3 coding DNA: TGTGCCAGCAGCTTAAGCGGCGGGAAAGAGACCCAGTACTTC.

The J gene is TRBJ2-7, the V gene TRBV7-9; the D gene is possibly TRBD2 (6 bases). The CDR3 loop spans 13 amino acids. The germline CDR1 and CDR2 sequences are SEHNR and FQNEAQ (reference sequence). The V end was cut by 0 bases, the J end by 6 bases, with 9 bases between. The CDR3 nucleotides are TGTGCCAGCAGCTTAGCGAACGGGGGCGAGCAGTACTTC. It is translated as CASSLANGGEQYF.

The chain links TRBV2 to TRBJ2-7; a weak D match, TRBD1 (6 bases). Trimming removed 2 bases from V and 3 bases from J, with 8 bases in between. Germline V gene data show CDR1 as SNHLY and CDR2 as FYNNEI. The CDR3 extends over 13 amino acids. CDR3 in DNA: TGTGCCAGCAGTGAAAGGGGGATCTACGAGCAGTACTTC. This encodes CASSERGIYEQYF.

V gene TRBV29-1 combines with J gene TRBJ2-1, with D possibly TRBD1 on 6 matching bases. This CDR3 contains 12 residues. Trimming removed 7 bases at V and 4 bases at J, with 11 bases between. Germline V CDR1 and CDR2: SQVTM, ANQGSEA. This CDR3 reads CSAEGEYNEQFF. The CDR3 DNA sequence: TGCAGCGCCGAGGGGGAGTACAATGAGCAGTTCTTC.

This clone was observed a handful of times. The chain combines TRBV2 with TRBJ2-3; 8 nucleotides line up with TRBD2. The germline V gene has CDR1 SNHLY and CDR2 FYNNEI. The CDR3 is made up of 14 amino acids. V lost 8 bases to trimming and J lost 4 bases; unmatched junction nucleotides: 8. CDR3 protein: CASFLAGGADTQYF. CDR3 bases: TGTGCCAGCTTTCTAGCGGGCGGCGCAGATACGCAGTATTTT. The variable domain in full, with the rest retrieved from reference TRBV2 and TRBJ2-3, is EPEVTQTPSHQVTQMGQEVILRCVPISNHLYFYWYRQILGQKVEFLVSFYNNEISEKSEIFDDQFSVERPDGSNFTLKIRSTKLEDSAMYFCASFLAGGADTQYFGPGTRLTVL.

This CDR3 reads CASSPPGRGDEQYF. Here the CDR3 DNA reads TGTGCCAGCTCACCACCGGGTAGGGGCGACGAGCAGTACTTC. This chain uses TRBV18 with TRBJ2-7, with D possibly TRBD1 on 5 matching bases. Trimming left V 0 bases short and J 5 bases short, with 11 bases between. This CDR3 comprises 14 residues. The germline V gene encodes CDR1 KGHSH and CDR2 LQKENI. The full variable domain, its missing parts supplied by reference TRBV18 and TRBJ2-7, is NAGVMQNPRHLVRRRGQEARLRCSPMKGHSHVYWYRQLPEEGLKFMVYLQKENIIDESGMPKERFSAEFPKEGPSILRIQQVVRGDSAAYFCASSPPGRGDEQYFGPGTRLTVT.

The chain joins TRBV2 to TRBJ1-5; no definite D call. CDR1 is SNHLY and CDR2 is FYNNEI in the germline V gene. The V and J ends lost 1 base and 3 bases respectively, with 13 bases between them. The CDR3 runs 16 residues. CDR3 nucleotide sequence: TGTGCCAGCAGTGAAGAGAGCGGCTACAACAATCAGCCCCAGCATTTT. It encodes CASSEESGYNNQPQHF.

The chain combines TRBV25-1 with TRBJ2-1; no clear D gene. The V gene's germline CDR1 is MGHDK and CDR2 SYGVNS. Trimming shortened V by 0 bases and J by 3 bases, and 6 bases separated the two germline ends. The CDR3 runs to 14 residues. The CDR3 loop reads CASSEYNFYNEQFF. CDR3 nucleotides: TGTGCCAGCAGTGAATACAATTTCTACAATGAGCAGTTCTTC.

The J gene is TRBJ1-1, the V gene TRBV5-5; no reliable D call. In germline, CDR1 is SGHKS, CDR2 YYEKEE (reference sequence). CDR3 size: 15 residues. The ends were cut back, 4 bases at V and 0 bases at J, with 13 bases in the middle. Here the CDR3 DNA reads TGTGCCAGCAGCCCACCGCGCGGGATGAACACTGAAGCTTTCTTT. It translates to CASSPPRGMNTEAFF.

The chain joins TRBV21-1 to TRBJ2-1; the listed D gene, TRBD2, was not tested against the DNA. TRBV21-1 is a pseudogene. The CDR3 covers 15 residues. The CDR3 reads CASSKAASGGNEQFF. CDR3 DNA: TGTGCCAGCAGCAAAGCGGCTAGCGGGGGAAATGAGCAGTTCTTC.

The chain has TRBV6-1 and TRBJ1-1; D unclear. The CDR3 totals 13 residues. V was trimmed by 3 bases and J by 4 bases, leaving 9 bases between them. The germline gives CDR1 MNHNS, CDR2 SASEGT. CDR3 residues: CASSEQRGTEAFF. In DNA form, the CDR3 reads TGTGCCAGCAGTGAGCAACGGGGCACTGAAGCTTTCTTT.

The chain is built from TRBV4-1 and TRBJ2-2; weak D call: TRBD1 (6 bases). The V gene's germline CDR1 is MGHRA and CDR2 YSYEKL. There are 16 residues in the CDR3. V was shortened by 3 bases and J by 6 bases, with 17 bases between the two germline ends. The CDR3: CASSQTQGRGAGELFF. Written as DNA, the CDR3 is TGCGCCAGCAGCCAGACACAGGGAAGAGGGGCCGGGGAGCTGTTTTTT.

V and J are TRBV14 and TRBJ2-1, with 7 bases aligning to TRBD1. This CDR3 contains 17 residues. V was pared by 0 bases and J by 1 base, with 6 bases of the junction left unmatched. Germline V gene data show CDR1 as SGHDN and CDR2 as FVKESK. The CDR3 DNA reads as TGTGCCAGCAGCCAAGAGAGGCAGGGGGTTTCCTACAATGAGCAGTTCTTC. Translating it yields CASSQERQGVSYNEQFF.